This T cell receptor (beta chain) was recovered during a study of OX40 agonist ivuxolimab in advanced cancers. TCRdb keeps only in-frame clones here, not all; method: immunoSEQ multiplex PCR. The table has roughly 80,000 clones, roughly nine tenths seen once. General study findings and limits: CD8+ T cells showed, on average, more clonal expansion than CD4+ cells.

Regarding this clone: No antigen is known for it.

The CDR3 is 13 amino acids. V lost 2 bases and J 4 bases, leaving 9 bases between the germline ends. CDR1 is MDHEN, CDR2 SYDVKM, per germline. J is TRBJ2-7 and V is TRBV28; D is unclear. Sequences were derived from CD4+ or CD8+ T cells sorted from blood, sampled in a trial of the OX40 agonist ivuxolimab. This clonotype was sampled from an adult with an advanced solid tumor such as melanoma, head and neck, liver or kidney cancer. The CDR3 DNA follows: TGTGCCAGCAGTTTAGGGTCAGAGTACGAGCAGTACTTC. Translating it yields CASSLGSEYEQYF.